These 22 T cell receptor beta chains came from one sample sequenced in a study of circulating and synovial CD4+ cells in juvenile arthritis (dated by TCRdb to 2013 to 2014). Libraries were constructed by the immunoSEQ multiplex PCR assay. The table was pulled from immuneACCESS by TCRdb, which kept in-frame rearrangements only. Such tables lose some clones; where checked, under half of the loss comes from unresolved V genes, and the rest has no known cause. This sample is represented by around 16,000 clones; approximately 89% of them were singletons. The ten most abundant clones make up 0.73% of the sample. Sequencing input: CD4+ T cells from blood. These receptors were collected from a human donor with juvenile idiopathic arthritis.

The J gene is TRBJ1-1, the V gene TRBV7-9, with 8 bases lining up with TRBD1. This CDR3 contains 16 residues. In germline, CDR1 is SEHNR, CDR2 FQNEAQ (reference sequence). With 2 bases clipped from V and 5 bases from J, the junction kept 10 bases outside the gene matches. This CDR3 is CASSLIEGRGPTEAFF. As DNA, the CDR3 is TGTGCCAGCAGCTTAATAGAGGGCAGGGGGCCGACTGAAGCTTTCTTT.

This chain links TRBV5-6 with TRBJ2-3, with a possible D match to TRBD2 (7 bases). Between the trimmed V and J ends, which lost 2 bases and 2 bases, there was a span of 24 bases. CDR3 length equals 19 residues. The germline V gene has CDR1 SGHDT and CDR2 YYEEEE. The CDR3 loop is CASSFHPVIGAGATDTQYF. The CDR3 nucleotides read TGTGCCAGCAGCTTCCACCCAGTCATCGGTGCGGGGGCCACAGATACGCAGTATTTT.

The CDR3 region has the DNA TGTGCCAGCAACAAGGGACTAGCGGGCGAAGTAGAATACTTC. Translation gives CASNKGLAGEVEYF. The gene calls are TRBV5-6 and TRBJ2-7; TRBD2 matches at 12 bases. CDR3 length: 14 residues. CDR1 and CDR2 from the germline V gene are SGHDT and YYEEEE. V lost 6 bases, J lost 13 bases, and 14 bases stayed unmatched.

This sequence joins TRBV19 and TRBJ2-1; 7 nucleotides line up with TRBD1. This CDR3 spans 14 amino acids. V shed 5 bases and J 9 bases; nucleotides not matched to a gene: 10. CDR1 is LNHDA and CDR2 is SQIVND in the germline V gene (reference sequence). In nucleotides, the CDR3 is TGTGCCAGTAGTCCTTCGTGGACAGGCGGTGAGCAGTTCTTC. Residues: CASSPSWTGGEQFF.

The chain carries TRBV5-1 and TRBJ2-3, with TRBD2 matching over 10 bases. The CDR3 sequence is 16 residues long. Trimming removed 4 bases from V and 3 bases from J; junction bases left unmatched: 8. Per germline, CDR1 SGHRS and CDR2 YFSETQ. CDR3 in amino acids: CASSPVLAGETDTQYF. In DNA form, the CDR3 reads TGCGCCAGCAGCCCGGTCCTAGCGGGGGAGACAGATACGCAGTATTTT.

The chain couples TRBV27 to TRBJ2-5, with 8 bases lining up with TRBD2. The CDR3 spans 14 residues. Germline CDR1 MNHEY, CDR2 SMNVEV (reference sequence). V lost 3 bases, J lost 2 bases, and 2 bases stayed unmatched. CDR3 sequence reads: CASSFLAGQETQYF. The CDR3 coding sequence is TGTGCCAGCAGTTTCTTAGCGGGACAAGAGACCCAGTACTTC.

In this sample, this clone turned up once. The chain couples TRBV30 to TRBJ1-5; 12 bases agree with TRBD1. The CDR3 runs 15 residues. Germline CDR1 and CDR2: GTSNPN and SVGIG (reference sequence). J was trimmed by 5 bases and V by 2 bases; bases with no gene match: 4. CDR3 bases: TGTGCCTGGAGTATGGGGACAGGGGGCCATCAGCCCCAGCATTTT. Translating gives CAWSMGTGGHQPQHF.

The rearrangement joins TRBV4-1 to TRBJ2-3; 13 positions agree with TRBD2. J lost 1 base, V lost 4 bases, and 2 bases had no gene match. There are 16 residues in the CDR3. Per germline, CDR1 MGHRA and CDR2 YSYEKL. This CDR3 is CASSPGLAGGTDTQYF. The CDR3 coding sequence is TGCGCCAGCAGCCCAGGACTAGCGGGAGGCACAGATACGCAGTATTTT.

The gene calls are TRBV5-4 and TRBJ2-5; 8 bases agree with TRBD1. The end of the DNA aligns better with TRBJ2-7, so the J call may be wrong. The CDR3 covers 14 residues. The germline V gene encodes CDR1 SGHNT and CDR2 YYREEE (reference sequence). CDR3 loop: CASSSRGRAYEQYF. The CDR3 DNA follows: TGTGCCAGCAGCTCCAGGGGGCGAGCCTACGAGCAGTACTTC.

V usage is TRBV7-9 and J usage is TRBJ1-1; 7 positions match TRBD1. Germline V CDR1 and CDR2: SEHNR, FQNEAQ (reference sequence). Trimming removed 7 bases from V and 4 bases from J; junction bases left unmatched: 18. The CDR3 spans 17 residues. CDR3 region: CASTSIRGPWVVTEAFF. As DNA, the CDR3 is TGTGCCAGCACCTCCATTAGGGGGCCGTGGGTAGTCACTGAAGCTTTCTTT. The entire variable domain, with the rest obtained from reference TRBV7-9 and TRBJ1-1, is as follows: DTGVSQNPRHKITKRGQNVTFRCDPISEHNRLYWYRQTLGQGPEFLTYFQNEAQLEKSRLLSDRFSAERPKGSFSTLEIQRTEQGDSAMYLCASTSIRGPWVVTEAFFGQGTRLTVV.

The CDR3: CASVTTGQNYGYTF. The CDR3 bases are TGTGCTAGTGTCACGACAGGTCAAAACTATGGCTACACCTTC. The chain is built from TRBV12-5 and TRBJ1-2; D may be TRBD1 (6 bases). Germline lookup yields CDR1 LGHNT and CDR2 FRNRAP. This CDR3 is built from 14 residues. V was cut by 7 bases and J by 2 bases, with 14 bases left in between.

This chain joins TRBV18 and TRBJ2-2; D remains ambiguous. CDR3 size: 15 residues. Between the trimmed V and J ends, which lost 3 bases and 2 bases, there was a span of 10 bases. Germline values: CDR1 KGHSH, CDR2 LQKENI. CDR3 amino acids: CASSPAVPNTGELFF. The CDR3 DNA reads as TGTGCCAGCTCACCGGCGGTTCCTAACACCGGGGAGCTGTTTTTT.

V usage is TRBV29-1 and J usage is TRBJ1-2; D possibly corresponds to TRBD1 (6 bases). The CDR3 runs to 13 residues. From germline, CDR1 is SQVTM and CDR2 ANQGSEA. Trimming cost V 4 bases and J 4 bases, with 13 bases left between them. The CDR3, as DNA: TGCAGCGTTGTTCAAGCAGGGGCCTATGGCTACACCTTC. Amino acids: CSVVQAGAYGYTF.

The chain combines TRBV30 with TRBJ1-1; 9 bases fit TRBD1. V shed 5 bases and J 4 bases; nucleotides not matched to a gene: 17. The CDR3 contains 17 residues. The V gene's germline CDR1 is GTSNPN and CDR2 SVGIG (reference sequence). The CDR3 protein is CAWSLWLPGTGSTEAFF. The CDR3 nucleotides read TGTGCCTGGTCTCTATGGTTACCCGGGACAGGGTCCACTGAAGCTTTCTTT.

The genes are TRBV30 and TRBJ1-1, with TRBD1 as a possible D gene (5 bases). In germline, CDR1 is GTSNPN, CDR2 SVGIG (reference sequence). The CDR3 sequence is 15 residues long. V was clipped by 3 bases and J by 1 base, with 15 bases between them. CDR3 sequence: CAWSAYQGQNTEAFF. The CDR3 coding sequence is TGTGCCTGGAGCGCCTATCAGGGCCAGAACACTGAAGCTTTCTTT.

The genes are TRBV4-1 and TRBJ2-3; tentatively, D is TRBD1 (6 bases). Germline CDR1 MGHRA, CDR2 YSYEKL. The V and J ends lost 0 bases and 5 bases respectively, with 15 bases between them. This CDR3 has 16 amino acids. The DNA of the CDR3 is TGCGCCAGCAGCCAAGAGGATGGGGGCCTTAGAGATACGCAGTATTTT. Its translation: CASSQEDGGLRDTQYF.

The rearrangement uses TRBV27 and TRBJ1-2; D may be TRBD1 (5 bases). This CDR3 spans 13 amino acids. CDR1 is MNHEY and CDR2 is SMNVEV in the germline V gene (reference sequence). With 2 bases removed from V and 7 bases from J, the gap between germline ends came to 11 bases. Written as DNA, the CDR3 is TGTGCCAGCAGTTTACAGGGTTTTAGTGGCTACACCTTC. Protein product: CASSLQGFSGYTF.

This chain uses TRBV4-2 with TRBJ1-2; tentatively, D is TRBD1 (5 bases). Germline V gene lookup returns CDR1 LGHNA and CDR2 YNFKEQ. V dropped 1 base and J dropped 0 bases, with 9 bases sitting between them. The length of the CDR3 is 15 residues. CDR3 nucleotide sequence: TGTGCCAGCAGCCAAGGGGCAGGGTCTAACTATGGCTACACCTTC. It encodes CASSQGAGSNYGYTF.

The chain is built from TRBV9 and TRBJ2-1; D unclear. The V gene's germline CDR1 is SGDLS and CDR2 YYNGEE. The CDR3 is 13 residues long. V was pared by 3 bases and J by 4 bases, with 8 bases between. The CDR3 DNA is TGTGCCAGCAGCGGCGACACTTACAATGAGCAGTTCTTC. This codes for CASSGDTYNEQFF.

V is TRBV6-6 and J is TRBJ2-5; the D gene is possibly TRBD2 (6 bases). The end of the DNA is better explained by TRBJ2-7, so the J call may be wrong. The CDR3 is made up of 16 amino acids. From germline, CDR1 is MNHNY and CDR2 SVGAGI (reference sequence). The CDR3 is CASSRPGVDPPVEQYF. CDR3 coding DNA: TGTGCCAGCAGTCGCCCGGGGGTGGACCCCCCGGTCGAGCAGTACTTC.

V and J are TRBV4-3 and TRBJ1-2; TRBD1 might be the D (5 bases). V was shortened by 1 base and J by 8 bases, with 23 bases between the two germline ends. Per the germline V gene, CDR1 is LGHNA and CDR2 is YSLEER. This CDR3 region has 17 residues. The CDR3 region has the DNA TGCGCCAGCAGCCAAGGATTGGGGGGGATAGGGCTTGGAGGCTACACCTTC. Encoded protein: CASSQGLGGIGLGGYTF.

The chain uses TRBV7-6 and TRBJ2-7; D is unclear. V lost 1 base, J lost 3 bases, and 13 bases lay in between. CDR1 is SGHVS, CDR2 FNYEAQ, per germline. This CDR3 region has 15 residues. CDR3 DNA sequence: TGTGCCAGCAGCTTAGGTTTTGACGGAGACTACGAGCAGTACTTC. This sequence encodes CASSLGFDGDYEQYF. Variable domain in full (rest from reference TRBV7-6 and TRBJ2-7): GAGVSQSPRYKVTKRGQDVALRCDPISGHVSLYWYRQALGQGPEFLTYFNYEAQQDKSGLPNDRFSAERPEGSISTLTIQRTEQRDSAMYRCASSLGFDGDYEQYFGPGTRLTVT.